Following are 32 T cell receptor beta chains from one sample sequenced in a study of breast tumors, draining lymph nodes, adjacent tissues. TCRdb called the multiplex PCR reads again in MiXCR, with one record for every CDR3 protein. The table records under 80,000 distinct CDR3 sequences, 40% to 45% of them present only once. Sequencing was done on a sample of breast tumor tissue. These receptors were collected from a female donor with breast cancer. Some clones in this sample may be carry-over from other donors' samples.

This clonotype has ten or more counts. The chain has TRBV7-9 and TRBJ1-4, with a possible D match to TRBD1 (5 bases). V shed 3 bases and J shed 4 bases, with 9 bases lying between them. The CDR3 extends over 14 amino acids. The V gene's germline CDR1 is SEHNR and CDR2 FQNEAQ (reference sequence). Here the CDR3 reads CASSLGRINEKLFF. The DNA of the CDR3 is TGTGCCAGCAGCTTGGGACGGATTAATGAAAAACTGTTTTTT.

The table lists this clonotype with many counts. V gene TRBV2 combines with J gene TRBJ2-4, with 9 bases that match TRBD2. Germline V gives CDR1 SNHLY, CDR2 FYNNEI. With 6 bases clipped from V and 1 base from J, the junction kept 7 bases outside the gene matches. CDR3 length: 16 amino acids. CDR3 protein: CASRDRLAAAKNIQYF. The CDR3 region has the DNA TGTGCCAGCAGGGATAGACTAGCGGCCGCCAAAAACATTCAGTACTTC.

J is TRBJ2-5 and V is TRBV7-8; the match to TRBD2 covers 11 bases. From germline, CDR1 is SGHVS and CDR2 FQNEAQ. V gave up 4 bases and J gave up 10 bases; unmatched junction bases: 5. The CDR3 spans 13 residues. The CDR3 loop is CASSWGLAADQYF. The CDR3 nucleotides are TGTGCCAGCAGCTGGGGACTAGCGGCCGACCAGTACTTC.

With regard to this clonotype: Just one base apart from a much larger clone, this may be a read error. The J gene is TRBJ2-7, the V gene TRBV20-1; D might be TRBD1 or TRBD2, each matching 5 bases. The CDR3 is 14 residues long. Germline V gene lookup returns CDR1 DFQATT and CDR2 SNEGSKA (reference sequence). CDR3: CSARASGTSSEQYF. CDR3 coding DNA: TGCAGTGCTAGAGCCTCCGGGACCTCCTCCGAGCAGTACTTC.

The chain links TRBV10-3 to TRBJ2-7; 9 bases agree with TRBD1. After removal of 4 bases from V and 3 bases from J, the junction contained 7 bases not matched to a gene. The CDR3 is 15 residues long. CDR1 and CDR2 (germline): ENHRY, SYGVKD. The CDR3 is CAISAWGQGVYEQYF. The CDR3 nucleotides read TGTGCCATCAGTGCATGGGGACAGGGAGTCTACGAGCAGTACTTC.

The table lists this clonotype with a few counts. The J gene is TRBJ2-6, the V gene TRBV6-2 or TRBV6-3, with TRBD1 matching over 8 bases. Trimming removed 6 bases from V and 1 base from J; junction bases left unmatched: 5. The germline V gene encodes CDR1 MNHEY and CDR2 SVGEGT. The CDR3 length is 16 residues. The CDR3 DNA follows: TGTGCCAGCAGACGGCAGGGGGCATCTGGGGCCAACGTCCTGACTTTC. Residues: CASRRQGASGANVLTF.

This clonotype was seen a single time. It may be a read error: a sequence one base away is much more abundant. This sequence joins TRBV4-1 and TRBJ1-2; 7 bases line up with TRBD1. Germline V lookup: CDR1 MGHRA, CDR2 YSYEKL. The CDR3 runs 15 residues. The CDR3 reads CVSSQRSGTALGYTF. The CDR3 coding sequence is TGCGTCAGCAGCCAGCGATCCGGGACAGCTTTGGGCTACACCTTC.

This clonotype was detected ten times or more. The rearrangement uses TRBV20-1 and TRBJ2-5; weak D call: TRBD1 (6 bases). The germline V gene has CDR1 DFQATT and CDR2 SNEGSKA (reference sequence). Trimming took 7 bases from V and 5 from J, leaving 23 bases between them. This CDR3 has 15 amino acids. Here the CDR3 DNA reads TGCAGTGTTCCCCGTGGGGGCCGCTGGTATGAGACCCAGTACTTC. It yields the protein CSVPRGGRWYETQYF.

This clonotype was recorded at least ten times. This rearrangement joins TRBV6-5 to TRBJ2-7, with no clear D. In germline, CDR1 is MNHEY, CDR2 SVGAGI. This CDR3 spans 11 amino acids. V was cut by 2 bases and J by 12 bases, with 11 bases left in between. Here the CDR3 DNA reads TGTGCCAGCAGTTACACCGGGTTTATGTACTTC. It codes for CASSYTGFMYF.

This clonotype was picked up many times. The genes are TRBV7-2 and TRBJ2-2; 8 bases align to TRBD1. The V gene's germline CDR1 is SGHTA and CDR2 FQGNSA. The CDR3 runs to 15 residues. V was clipped by 3 bases and J by 7 bases; unmatched bases: 7. CDR3 sequence: CASSLETGVNGELFF. CDR3 bases: TGTGCCAGCAGCTTGGAGACAGGGGTGAACGGGGAGCTGTTTTTT.

The chain carries TRBV28 and TRBJ2-5; 9 positions match TRBD2. Germline V gene lookup returns CDR1 MDHEN and CDR2 SYDVKM. With 6 bases clipped from V and 5 bases from J, the junction kept 7 bases outside the gene matches. The CDR3 consists of 14 residues. The CDR3 nucleotides read TGTGCCAGCAGCCCGCGGGAGGGGCTGGAGACCCAGTACTTC. It specifies CASSPREGLETQYF.

A few counts support this clonotype. Given a much more abundant clone one base away, this may be a read error. The chain carries TRBV20-1 and TRBJ2-7; 10 nucleotides line up with TRBD1. The CDR3 extends over 14 amino acids. The J segment lost 6 bases and the V segment lost 2 bases, leaving 7 bases of the junction unmatched. Germline assignment: CDR1 DFQATT and CDR2 SNEGSKA (reference sequence). CDR3: CSARQTGGGSEQYF. The DNA for the CDR3 is TGCAGTGCTAGACAGACAGGGGGCGGCTCCGAGCAGTACTTC.

As for this clonotype: The junction departs from the called germline gene at one end, perhaps through a read error. The rearrangement joins TRBV11-3 to TRBJ2-7; 12 bases are shared with TRBD1. Germline CDR1 is SGHNT and CDR2 is YENEEA. This CDR3 region has 15 residues. CDR3 DNA: TGTGCCAGCAGCGGCGGGACAGGGGGCATCTACAAGCAGTACTTC. Translation gives CASSGGTGGIYKQYF.

The chain recombines TRBV7-8 with TRBJ1-1; tentative D call: TRBD1 (6 bases). The V and J ends lost 2 bases and 5 bases respectively, with 12 bases between them. This CDR3 has 14 residues. CDR1 and CDR2 from the germline V gene are SGHVS and FQNEAQ. The CDR3 loop is CASSLIKGGTEAFF. The CDR3 coding sequence is TGTGCCAGCAGCTTAATCAAGGGGGGAACTGAAGCTTTCTTT.

On this clonotype: One base away lies a much larger clone, so this may be a sequencing read error. This chain uses TRBV20-1 with TRBJ2-7; TRBD2 might be the D (6 bases). The V end was cut by 6 bases, the J end by 6 bases, with 21 bases between. This CDR3 is 14 amino acids long. Germline V gene data show CDR1 as DFQATT and CDR2 as SNEGSKA (reference sequence). CDR3 sequence (DNA): TGCAGTGCCGAGCCCGAGACTAGTCGGCCCGAGCAGTACTTC. It is translated as CSAEPETSRPEQYF.

In its sample, this clonotype was seen many times. This rearrangement joins TRBV6-6 to TRBJ2-1; 9 nucleotides align to TRBD1. CDR3 length equals 16 residues. With 3 bases clipped from V and 4 bases from J, the junction kept 7 bases outside the gene matches. Germline V gene data show CDR1 as MNHNY and CDR2 as SVGAGI (reference sequence). As DNA, the CDR3 is TGTGCCAGCAGTTATTCTCGGACAGGGGCTTACAATGAGCAGTTCTTC. Its protein product is CASSYSRTGAYNEQFF.

At least ten counts were recorded for this clonotype. The chain carries TRBV20-1 and TRBJ2-2, with a tentative D call TRBD2 (5 bases). Between the trimmed V and J ends, which lost 3 bases and 5 bases, there was a span of 10 bases. This CDR3 region has 13 residues. Germline assignment: CDR1 DFQATT and CDR2 SNEGSKA (reference sequence). The CDR3: CSARFPGTGELFF. Here the CDR3 DNA reads TGCAGTGCTAGGTTCCCGGGAACCGGGGAGCTGTTTTTT.

Regarding this clonotype: This clone may be a read error of a much larger clone one base away. The chain recombines TRBV4-2 with TRBJ1-4, with D perhaps TRBD1 (5 bases). This CDR3 is 17 amino acids long. The germline V gene has CDR1 LGHNA and CDR2 YNFKEQ. CDR3 sequence: CAGSATTQTATNEKLFF. The CDR3 region has the DNA TGTGCCGGCAGTGCGACCACCCAGACAGCAACTAATGAAAAACTGTTTTTT.

J is TRBJ2-1 and V is TRBV20-1, with 11 bases matching TRBD2. This CDR3 has 15 residues. CDR1 is DFQATT and CDR2 is SNEGSKA in the germline V gene (reference sequence). The chain's CDR3 is CGAPASGRKTNEQFF. The CDR3 coding sequence is TGCGGGGCCCCTGCTAGCGGGAGGAAAACCAATGAGCAGTTCTTC.

About this clonotype itself: The junction does not match germline at one end; this may be a read error. V gene TRBV20-1 combines with J gene TRBJ2-5; D gene unclear. Germline V gene lookup returns CDR1 DFQATT and CDR2 SNEGSKA (reference sequence). The CDR3 length is 13 residues. The DNA for the CDR3 is TGCAGTGCTGGGTACAGCCTCCAAGGGACCCAGTACTTC. This encodes CSAGYSLQGTQYF.

To note about this clonotype: A much more abundant neighbour one base away suggests this may be a read error. The chain couples TRBV11-2 to TRBJ2-7, with D tentatively TRBD1 or TRBD2 (5 bases each). V was trimmed by 5 bases and J by 6 bases, leaving 14 bases between them. The CDR3 has 13 amino acids. CDR1 SGHAT and CDR2 FQNNGV come from the germline V gene. The CDR3, as DNA: TGTGCCAGCAGCCCTGGGACGGACTCCGAGCAGTACTTC. Protein: CASSPGTDSEQYF.

With regard to this clonotype: The junction shows a germline mismatch at one end, possibly a read error. This chain uses TRBV10-3 with TRBJ1-6, with 7 bases fitting TRBD1. The CDR3 covers 14 residues. Germline values: CDR1 ENHRY, CDR2 SYGVKD. Here the CDR3 reads CAITENRGDSPLHF. The CDR3 DNA reads TGTGCCATCACTGAGAACAGGGGAGACTCACCCCTCCACTTT.

This clonotype showed up many times. This clone may be a read error of a much larger clone one base away. The J gene is TRBJ2-1, the V gene TRBV11-2, with D tentatively TRBD2 (7 bases). The CDR3 sequence is 18 residues long. Per the germline V gene, CDR1 is SGHAT and CDR2 is FQNNGV. V lost 1 base and J 4 bases, leaving 20 bases between the germline ends. The DNA of the CDR3 is TGTGCCAGCAGCTTAGTTCTAGCGGCAGGGGCCGGGTACAATGAGCAGTTCTTC. This sequence encodes CASSLVLAAGAGYNEQFF.

This clonotype was seen many times. The V and J genes are TRBV20-1 and TRBJ2-1, with no clear D. The germline V gene encodes CDR1 DFQATT and CDR2 SNEGSKA (reference sequence). Trimming removed 0 bases from V and 7 bases from J, with 7 bases in between. There are 12 residues in the CDR3. The CDR3 nucleotides read TGCAGTGCTAGAGATGATGTTAATGAGCAGTTCTTC. Translated: CSARDDVNEQFF.

The chain combines TRBV15 with TRBJ2-7, with 8 bases that match TRBD1. The germline V gene has CDR1 LNHNV and CDR2 YYDKDF (reference sequence). Trimming removed 5 bases from V and 5 bases from J; junction bases left unmatched: 8. The CDR3 sequence is 14 residues long. In nucleotides, the CDR3 is TGTGCCACCAGCCCTAACAGGGGGATCAACGAGCAGTACTTC. It specifies CATSPNRGINEQYF.

The J gene is TRBJ2-2, the V gene TRBV7-8; D possibly corresponds to TRBD2 (7 bases). Trimming removed 5 bases from V and 5 bases from J, with 15 bases in between. The CDR3 totals 15 residues. Germline V gene sequence: CDR1 SGHVS, CDR2 FQNEAQ. CDR3 in DNA: TGTGCCAGCAGCAAGGGAGGGGGGGGTACCGGGGAGCTGTTTTTT. Amino acid sequence: CASSKGGGGTGELFF.

This clonotype was observed many times. The V call is TRBV7-2, the J call TRBJ2-7; no definite D call. Looked up from germline, CDR1 is SGHTA and CDR2 is FQGNSA. This CDR3 comprises 15 residues. V lost 0 bases, J lost 0 bases, and 9 bases lay in between. CDR3 loop: CASSLAHGSSYEQYF. DNA of the CDR3: TGTGCCAGCAGCTTAGCGCATGGAAGCTCCTACGAGCAGTACTTC.

The chain uses TRBV28 and TRBJ1-1; D is undetermined. CDR3 length: 12 amino acids. The germline V gene has CDR1 MDHEN and CDR2 SYDVKM. V shed 5 bases and J shed 6 bases, with 10 bases lying between them. The CDR3 sequence is CASSTYIAEAFF. CDR3 nucleotide sequence: TGTGCCAGCAGTACCTATATAGCTGAAGCTTTCTTT.

Ten or more counts support this clonotype. V is TRBV12-3 or TRBV12-4 and J is TRBJ1-5; TRBD1 might be the D (6 bases). The CDR3 covers 13 residues. V was shortened by 4 bases and J by 4 bases, with 8 bases between the two germline ends. CDR3 coding DNA: TGTGCCAGCAGTTGGGACATGAATCAGCCCCAGCATTTT. It specifies CASSWDMNQPQHF.

This clonotype has just a few counts. A much more abundant neighbour one base away suggests this may be a read error. V and J are TRBV9 and TRBJ2-7, with TRBD1 identical over 7 bases. The length of the CDR3 is 14 residues. Germline CDR1 is SGDLS and CDR2 is YYNGEE. The CDR3 DNA sequence: TGTGCCAGCAGCGTAGGGGACAGAGCCTACGAGCAGTCCTTC. This gives the protein CASSVGDRAYEQSF. Complete variable domain (other parts from reference TRBV9 and TRBJ2-7): DSGVTQTPKHLITATGQRVTLRCSPRSGDLSVYWYQQSLDQGLQFLIQYYNGEERAKGNILERFSAQQFPDLHSELNLSSLELGDSALYFCASSVGDRAYEQSFGPGTRLTVT.

This clonotype came up once. The V call is TRBV5-1, the J call TRBJ1-2; 7 nucleotides match TRBD1. V lost 0 bases and J lost 7; bases outside the gene matches: 3. The CDR3 contains 13 residues. CDR1 is SGHRS, CDR2 YFSETQ, per germline. The CDR3 reads CASSLVQGSGYTF. DNA for the CDR3: TGCGCCAGCAGCTTGGTACAGGGGAGTGGCTACACCTTC.

This clonotype was recorded at least ten times. The rearrangement links TRBV20-1 to TRBJ2-5; 9 nucleotides agree with TRBD2. From germline, CDR1 is DFQATT and CDR2 SNEGSKA (reference sequence). The CDR3 extends over 14 amino acids. Trimming took 5 bases from V and 5 from J; bases not matched to a gene: 9. The CDR3 DNA reads as TGCAGTGCTTTTAAGGGACTAGCTAAGGAGACCCAGTACTTC. It is translated as CSAFKGLAKETQYF.